Sequencing of this TCR beta chain was carried out in a study of regulatory T cells. Primers: 52 TRBV forward and 13 TRBJ reverse. This table comes from immunoSEQ multiplex PCR, and its TCRdb copy is limited to in-frame clones, with some not included. Of about 17,000 clones listed, roughly nine tenths were seen once; the top ten hold 25% to 35%. Autoimmunity was present in every CD3G-deficient patient, worse in two. The CDR3 covers 11 residues. Germline V gene lookup returns CDR1 LNHDA and CDR2 SQIVND (reference sequence). V was shortened by 7 bases and J by 5 bases, with 5 bases between the two germline ends.

The sequencing sample was made of CD8+ T cells sorted from blood. This chain links TRBV19 with TRBJ2-2; D is unclear. This clonotype was sampled from a person aged 18-29 years with CD3G deficiency. The CDR3 DNA sequence: TGTGCCAGTACGGTAACCGGGGAGCTGTTTTTT. Translated, it gives CASTVTGELFF.